The 10 T cell receptor beta chains listed next were all sequenced from one sample in a study of blood T cell repertoires in COVID-19. The table came from immunoSEQ multiplex PCR; TCRdb's copy has only in-frame clones and leaves some out. The data contain roughly 20,000 clones, 75% to 85% of them singletons. Sequencing used peripheral blood. These receptors came from a man older than 75 with acute or convalescent COVID-19.

V usage is TRBV27 and J usage is TRBJ2-1; D call uncertain. V was pared by 5 bases and J by 3 bases, with 17 bases between. CDR3 length: 16 amino acids. Germline CDR1 is MNHEY and CDR2 is SMNVEV (reference sequence). Here the CDR3 reads CASSPPRASFYNEQFF. The CDR3 DNA reads TGTGCCAGCAGTCCCCCCCGAGCGTCATTCTACAATGAGCAGTTCTTC.

The chain combines TRBV7-2 with TRBJ2-1; TRBD1 matches at 7 bases. V lost 5 bases to trimming and J lost 3 bases; unmatched junction nucleotides: 4. The CDR3 is 14 amino acids. Per the germline V gene, CDR1 is SGHTA and CDR2 is FQGNSA. CDR3 sequence: CASSAGDSYNEQFF. The CDR3, as DNA: TGTGCCAGCAGCGCCGGGGACAGCTACAATGAGCAGTTCTTC.

The chain joins TRBV5-1 to TRBJ1-1, with 7 positions matching TRBD1. The CDR3 loop spans 12 amino acids. The junction had 8 bases not matched to a gene; V was cut back by 4 bases and J by 11 bases. Germline CDR1 and CDR2: SGHRS and YFSETQ. The chain's CDR3 is CASSLGGETAFF. As DNA, the CDR3 is TGCGCCAGCAGCCTAGGGGGCGAGACGGCTTTCTTT.

The genes are TRBV6-5 and TRBJ2-1; no clear D gene. CDR1 MNHEY and CDR2 SVGAGI come from the germline V gene. The V end lost 7 bases, the J end lost 7 bases, and 8 bases lay between the germline ends. The CDR3 is 11 residues long. DNA of the CDR3: TGTGCCAGCACCCGCCGGAATGAGCAGTTCTTC. Translated, it gives CASTRRNEQFF.

About this clone itself: A much larger clonotype is one base distant, so this may be a read error. The chain carries TRBV11-1 and TRBJ2-3; a weak D match, TRBD2 (6 bases). Trimming took off 1 base at V and 2 bases at J, with 7 bases between the two ends. Germline V gene data show CDR1 as SGHAT and CDR2 as FQDESV (reference sequence). The length of the CDR3 is 14 residues. The CDR3 is CASSLVGLTDTQYF. For the CDR3, the DNA is TGTGCCAGCAGCTTAGTGGGACTCACAGATACGCAGTATTTT.

The V and J genes are TRBV9 and TRBJ2-1; D unclear. V was shortened by 3 bases and J by 8 bases, with 3 bases between the two germline ends. Germline assignment: CDR1 SGDLS and CDR2 YYNGEE. CDR3 length equals 10 residues. In DNA form, the CDR3 reads TGTGCCAGCAGCGCCGATGAGCAGTTCTTC. It yields the protein CASSADEQFF.

A single count supports this clone. The V and J genes are TRBV19 and TRBJ2-3; 10 bases align to TRBD1. Germline lookup yields CDR1 LNHDA and CDR2 SQIVND (reference sequence). The length of the CDR3 is 15 residues. Trimming cost V 4 bases and J 6 bases; bases outside gene matches: 7. CDR3 protein: CASSTGTGARDTQYF. The CDR3 DNA is TGTGCCAGTAGTACGGGGACAGGGGCAAGGGATACGCAGTATTTT.

A remark on this clone: A read error may account for a junction end that differs from germline. The sample contains more than one DNA sequence encoding this CDR3. V usage is TRBV2 and J usage is TRBJ1-5; no firm D call. The CDR3 spans 14 residues. Germline V gene data show CDR1 as SNHLY and CDR2 as FYNNEI. This CDR3 is CASNDGLSNQPQHF. CDR3 coding DNA: TGCGCCAGCAATGACGGGTTGAGCAATCAGCCCCAGCATTTT. The whole variable domain, filled in from reference TRBV2 and TRBJ1-5, reads EPEVTQTPSHQVTQMGQEVILRCVPISNHLYFYWYRQILGQKVEFLVSFYNNEISEKSEIFDDQFSVERPDGSNFTLKIRSTKLEDSAMYFCASNDGLSNQPQHFGDGTRLSIL.

The rearrangement links TRBV7-8 to TRBJ2-1, with TRBD2 matching 16 bases. The germline V gene has CDR1 SGHVS and CDR2 FQNEAQ. With V trimmed by 3 bases and J by 7 bases, 15 bases remained unmatched. The CDR3 is 20 residues long. The CDR3, as DNA: TGTGCCAGCAGCTTCAGGATAGGGACTAGCGGGAGGGAGACTCGGAATGAGCAGTTCTTC. Its protein product is CASSFRIGTSGRETRNEQFF.

V and J are TRBV3-1 (or the pseudogene TRBV3-2) and TRBJ1-6; D unclear. The CDR3 length is 18 residues. Germline lookup yields CDR1 LGHDT and CDR2 YNNKEL (reference sequence). Trimming cost V 1 base and J 7 bases, with 20 bases left between them. The CDR3 DNA sequence: TGTGCCAGCAGCCAAGCCACCGGGCGACGGGGTGGGAATTCACCCCTCCACTTT. Its protein is CASSQATGRRGGNSPLHF.